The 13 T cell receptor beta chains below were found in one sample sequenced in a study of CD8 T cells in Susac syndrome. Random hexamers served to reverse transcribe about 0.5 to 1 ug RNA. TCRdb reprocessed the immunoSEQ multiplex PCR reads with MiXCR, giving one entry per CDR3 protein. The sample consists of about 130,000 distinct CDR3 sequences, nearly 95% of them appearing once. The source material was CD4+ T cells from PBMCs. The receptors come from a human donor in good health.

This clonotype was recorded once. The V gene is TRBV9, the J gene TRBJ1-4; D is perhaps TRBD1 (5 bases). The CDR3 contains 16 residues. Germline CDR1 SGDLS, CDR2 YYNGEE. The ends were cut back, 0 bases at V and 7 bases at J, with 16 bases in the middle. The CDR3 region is CASSVGAGRQAEKLFF. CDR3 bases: TGTGCCAGCAGCGTAGGAGCGGGACGGCAAGCTGAAAAACTGTTTTTT.

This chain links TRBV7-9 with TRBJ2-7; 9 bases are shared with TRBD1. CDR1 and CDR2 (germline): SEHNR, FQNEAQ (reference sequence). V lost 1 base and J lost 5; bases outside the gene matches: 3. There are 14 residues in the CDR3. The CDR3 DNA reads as TGTGCCAGCAGCTTAGGGGGGACAGGGAACGAGCAGTACTTC. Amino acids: CASSLGGTGNEQYF.

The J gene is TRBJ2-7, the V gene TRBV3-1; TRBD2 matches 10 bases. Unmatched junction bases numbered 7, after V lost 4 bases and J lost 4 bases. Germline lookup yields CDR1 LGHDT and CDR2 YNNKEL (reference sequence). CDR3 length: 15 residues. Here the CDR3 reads CASSRLGLADYEQYF. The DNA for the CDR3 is TGTGCCAGCAGCCGACTTGGACTAGCGGATTACGAGCAGTACTTC.

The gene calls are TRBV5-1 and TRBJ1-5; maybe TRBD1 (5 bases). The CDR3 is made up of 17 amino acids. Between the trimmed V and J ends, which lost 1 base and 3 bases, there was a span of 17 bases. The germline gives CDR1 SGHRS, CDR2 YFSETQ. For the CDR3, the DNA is TGCGCCAGCAGCTTGACTGGGGCAGGAACAAACAATCAGCCCCAGCATTTT. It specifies CASSLTGAGTNNQPQHF. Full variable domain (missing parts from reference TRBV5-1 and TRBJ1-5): KAGVTQTPRYLIKTRGQQVTLSCSPISGHRSVSWYQQTPGQGLQFLFEYFSETQRNKGNFPGRFSGRQFSNSRSEMNVSTLELGDSALYLCASSLTGAGTNNQPQHFGDGTRLSIL.

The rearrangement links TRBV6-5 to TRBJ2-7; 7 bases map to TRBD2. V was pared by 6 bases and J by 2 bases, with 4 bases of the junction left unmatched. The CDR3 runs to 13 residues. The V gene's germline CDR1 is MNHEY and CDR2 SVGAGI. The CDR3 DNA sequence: TGTGCCAGCAGCCGACTAGCCGCCTACGAGCAGTACTTC. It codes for CASSRLAAYEQYF.

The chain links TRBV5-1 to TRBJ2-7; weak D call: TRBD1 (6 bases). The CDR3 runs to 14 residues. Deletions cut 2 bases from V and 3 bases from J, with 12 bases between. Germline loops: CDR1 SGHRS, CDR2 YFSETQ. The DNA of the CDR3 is TGCGCCAGCAGCTTACAGGGAAGACTCTACGAGCAGTACTTC. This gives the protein CASSLQGRLYEQYF. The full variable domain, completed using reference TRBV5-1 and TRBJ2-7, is KAGVTQTPRYLIKTRGQQVTLSCSPISGHRSVSWYQQTPGQGLQFLFEYFSETQRNKGNFPGRFSGRQFSNSRSEMNVSTLELGDSALYLCASSLQGRLYEQYFGPGTRLTVT.

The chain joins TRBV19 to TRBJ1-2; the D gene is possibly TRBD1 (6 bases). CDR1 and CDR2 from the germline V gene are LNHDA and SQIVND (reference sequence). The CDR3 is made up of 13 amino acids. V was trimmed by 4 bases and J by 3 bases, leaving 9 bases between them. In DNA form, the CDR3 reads TGTGCCAGTAGTAGAGGACAGTACTATGGCTACACCTTC. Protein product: CASSRGQYYGYTF.

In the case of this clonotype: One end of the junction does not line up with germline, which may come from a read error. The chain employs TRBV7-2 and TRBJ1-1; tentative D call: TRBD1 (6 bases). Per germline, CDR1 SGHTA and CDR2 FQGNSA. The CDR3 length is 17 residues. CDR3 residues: CASSLVSLSGVNTEAFF. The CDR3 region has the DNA TGTGCCAGCAGCTTAGTGTCGCTATCAGGGGTGAATACTGAAGCTTTCTTT. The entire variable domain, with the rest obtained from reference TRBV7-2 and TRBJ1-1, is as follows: GAGVSQSPSNKVTEKGKDVELRCDPISGHTALYWYRQSLGQGLEFLIYFQGNSAPDKSGLPSDRFSAERTGGSVSTLTIQRTQQEDSAVYLCASSLVSLSGVNTEAFFGQGTRLTVV.

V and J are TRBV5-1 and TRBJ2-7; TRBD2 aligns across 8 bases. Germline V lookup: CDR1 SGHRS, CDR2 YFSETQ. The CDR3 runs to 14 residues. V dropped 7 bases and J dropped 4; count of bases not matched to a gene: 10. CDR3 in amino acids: CASSPGLVVYEQYF. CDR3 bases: TGCGCCAGCTCCCCGGGACTAGTTGTTTACGAGCAGTACTTC.

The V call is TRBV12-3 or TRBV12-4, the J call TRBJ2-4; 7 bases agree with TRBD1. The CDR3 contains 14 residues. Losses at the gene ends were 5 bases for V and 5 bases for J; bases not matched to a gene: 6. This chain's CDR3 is CASSRTGLENIQYF. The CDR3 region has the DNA TGTGCCAGCAGTCGGACAGGACTTGAAAACATTCAGTACTTC.

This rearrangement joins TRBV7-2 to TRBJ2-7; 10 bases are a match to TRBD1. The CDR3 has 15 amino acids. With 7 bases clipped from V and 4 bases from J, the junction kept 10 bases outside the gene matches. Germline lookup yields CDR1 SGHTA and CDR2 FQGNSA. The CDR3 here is CASTSRQGAFYEQYF. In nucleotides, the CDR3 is TGTGCCAGCACCTCGAGACAGGGGGCCTTTTACGAGCAGTACTTC.

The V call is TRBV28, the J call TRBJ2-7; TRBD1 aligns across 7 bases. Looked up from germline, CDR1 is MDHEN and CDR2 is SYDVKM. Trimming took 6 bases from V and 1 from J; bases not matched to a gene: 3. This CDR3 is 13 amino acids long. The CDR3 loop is CASSTGQSYEQYF. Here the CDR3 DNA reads TGTGCCAGCAGCACGGGACAGTCCTACGAGCAGTACTTC.

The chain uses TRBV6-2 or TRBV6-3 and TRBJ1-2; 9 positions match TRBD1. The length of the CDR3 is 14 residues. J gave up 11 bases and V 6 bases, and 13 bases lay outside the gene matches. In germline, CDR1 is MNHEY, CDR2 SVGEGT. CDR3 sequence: CASRIASGTGTYTF. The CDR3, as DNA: TGTGCCAGCAGGATTGCATCCGGGACAGGGACTTACACCTTC.